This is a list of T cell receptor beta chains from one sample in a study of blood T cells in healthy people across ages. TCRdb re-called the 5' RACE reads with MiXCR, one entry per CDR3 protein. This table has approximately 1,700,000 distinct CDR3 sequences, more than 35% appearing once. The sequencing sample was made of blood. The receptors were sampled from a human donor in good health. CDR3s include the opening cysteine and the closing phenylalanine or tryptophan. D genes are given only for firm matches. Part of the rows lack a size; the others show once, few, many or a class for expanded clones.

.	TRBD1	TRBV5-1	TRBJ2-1	CAGSLLGQNNEQFF	TGCGCCGGCAGCTTGTTGGGACAGAACAATGAGCAGTTCTTC
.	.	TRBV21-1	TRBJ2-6	CASSNCPGPCLNVLTF	TGTGCCAGCAGCAACTGTCCGGGGCCATGCCTCAACGTCCTGACTTTC
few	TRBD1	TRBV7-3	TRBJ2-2	CASSSTGGAGTGELFF	TGTGCCAGCAGCTCTACAGGGGGCGCCGGCACCGGGGAGCTGTTTTTT
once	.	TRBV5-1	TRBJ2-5	CGSSLGLADGETQYF	TGCGGCAGCAGCTTGGGATTAGCGGATGGAGAGACCCAGTACTTC
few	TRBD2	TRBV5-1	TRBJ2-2	CASSFATSANTGELFF	TGCGCCAGCAGCTTCGCGACTAGCGCGAACACCGGGGAGCTGTTTTTT
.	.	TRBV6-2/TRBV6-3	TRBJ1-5	CASSYSEGRSGNQPQHF	TGTGCCAGCAGTTACTCGGAGGGCAGGAGTGGGAATCAGCCCCAGCATTTT
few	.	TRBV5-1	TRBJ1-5	CASSPSGGVEQPQHF	TGCGCCAGCAGCCCCAGCGGAGGGGTGGAGCAGCCCCAGCATTTT
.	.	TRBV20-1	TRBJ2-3	CSAPTPSTDTQYF	TGCAGTGCCCCGACCCCCAGCACAGATACGCAGTATTTT
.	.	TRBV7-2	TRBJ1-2	CASSFLSRSNYGYTF	TGTGCCAGCAGCTTTCTTTCCAGGTCTAACTATGGCTACACCTTC
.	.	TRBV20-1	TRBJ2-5	CGATPVGGRGIQETQYF	TGCGGTGCTACTCCCGTGGGGGGCCGAGGGATCCAAGAGACCCAGTACTTC
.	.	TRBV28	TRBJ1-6	CASGFSRHNSPLHF	TGTGCCAGCGGTTTCAGCCGTCATAATTCACCCCTCCACTTT
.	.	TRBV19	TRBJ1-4	CASRPSWEEKLFF	TGTGCCAGTAGGCCCTCCTGGGAGGAAAAACTGTTTTTT
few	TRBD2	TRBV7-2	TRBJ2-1	CASSFAIRLANEQFF	TGTGCCAGCAGCTTTGCCATTAGACTAGCCAATGAGCAGTTCTTC
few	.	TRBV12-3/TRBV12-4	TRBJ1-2	CASTRGGAGEIYGYTF	TGTGCCAGCACACGAGGAGGGGCAGGAGAAATCTATGGCTACACCTTC
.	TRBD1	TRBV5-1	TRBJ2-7	CTSSLGTGRTYEQYF	TGCACCAGCAGCCTTGGGACAGGCCGAACCTACGAGCAGTACTTC
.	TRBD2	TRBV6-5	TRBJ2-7	CASSYYGLAGTTLTYEQYF	TGTGCCAGCAGTTACTACGGACTAGCGGGGACTACCCTAACCTACGAGCAGTACTTC
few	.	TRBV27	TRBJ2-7	CASSLPESGGWKQYF	TGTGCCAGCAGTTTACCGGAGAGTGGGGGTTGGAAGCAGTACTTC
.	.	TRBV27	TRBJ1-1	CASSHASLTEAFF	TGTGCCAGCAGTCACGCCAGCCTCACTGAAGCTTTCTTT
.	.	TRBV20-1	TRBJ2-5	CSARAGGGLSVETQYF	TGCAGTGCTAGAGCAGGGGGGGGACTTAGCGTGGAGACCCAGTACTTC
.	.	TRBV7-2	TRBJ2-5	CASSLAGSIQTQYF	TGTGCCAGCAGCTTGGCAGGGAGTATACAGACCCAGTACTTC